The 14 T cell receptor beta chains given below trace back to one sample, sequenced in a study of glioma-infiltrating T cells. The iRepertoire nested amplicon-rescue multiplex PCR amplified TCR alpha and beta CDR3s from RNA. One entry per CDR3 protein, called by TCRdb with MiXCR from the multiplex PCR reads. The repertoire includes about 21,000 distinct CDR3 sequences, 20% to 25% of them detected once, and around 13% sits in the top ten. Sequenced input: glioma tissue, nonneoplastic brain tissue, or PBMCs (not recorded which). The receptors shown here come from a human donor with low-grade glioma or glioblastoma, undergoing nonglioma brain surgery, or in good health (not recorded which).

The gene calls are TRBV11-2 and TRBJ2-5; TRBD1 matches 9 bases. V shed 2 bases, J shed 5 bases, and the junction held 6 bases outside the gene matches. From germline, CDR1 is SGHAT and CDR2 FQNNGV. The CDR3 spans 15 residues. The CDR3 protein is CASSLSGQGYETQYF. CDR3 nucleotides: TGTGCCAGCAGCTTATCGGGACAGGGTTATGAGACCCAGTACTTC. The full variable domain, in which reference TRBV11-2 and TRBJ2-5 provide the parts outside the CDR3, is EAGVAQSPRYKIIEKRQSVAFWCNPISGHATLYWYQQILGQGPKLLIQFQNNGVVDDSQLPKDRFSAERLKGVDSTLKIQPAKLEDSAVYLCASSLSGQGYETQYFGPGTRLLVL.

This clonotype is medium-sized. The chain has TRBV27 and TRBJ2-7, with TRBD1 identical over 8 bases. This CDR3 region has 17 residues. Trimming at V came to 6 bases and at J to 4 bases, leaving 17 bases not matched to a gene. Germline-derived CDR1 and CDR2 are MNHEY and SMNVEV (reference sequence). In DNA form, the CDR3 reads TGTGCCAGCAGGTCCCTCCAGGGGGGACAGGAACAATACGAGCAGTACTTC. It specifies CASRSLQGGQEQYEQYF.

This clonotype was seen more than once but under ten times. CDR3 sequence reads: CASSRGVDYGYTF. The CDR3 bases are TGTGCCAGCAGCCGAGGGGTGGACTATGGCTACACCTTC. The gene calls are TRBV11-1 and TRBJ1-2; tentative D call: TRBD1 (5 bases). The CDR3 is 13 amino acids. Between the trimmed V and J ends, which lost 5 bases and 3 bases, there was a span of 10 bases. Germline CDR1 reads SGHAT; CDR2 reads FQDESV (reference sequence). The entire variable domain, with the rest obtained from reference TRBV11-1 and TRBJ1-2, is as follows: EAEVAQSPRYKITEKSQAVAFWCDPISGHATLYWYRQILGQGPELLVQFQDESVVDDSQLPKDRFSAERLKGVDSTLKIQPAELGDSAMYLCASSRGVDYGYTFGSGTRLTVV.

The sample holds many counts of this clonotype. The V call is TRBV3-1, the J call TRBJ2-3; no reliable D call. The germline V gene encodes CDR1 LGHDT and CDR2 YNNKEL (reference sequence). V was pared by 6 bases and J by 0 bases, with 10 bases between. CDR3 length: 14 amino acids. The CDR3 sequence: CASSPRSSTDTQYF. The CDR3 DNA sequence: TGTGCCAGCAGTCCCCGGTCTAGCACAGATACGCAGTATTTT.

The rearrangement joins TRBV19 to TRBJ2-7; possibly TRBD1 for D (6 bases). The CDR3 is 13 amino acids. Germline CDR1 reads LNHDA; CDR2 reads SQIVND (reference sequence). V was clipped by 5 bases and J by 3 bases, with 11 bases between them. CDR3 bases: TGTGCCAGTAGTCCGGGACACTTCTACGAGCAGTACTTC. It encodes CASSPGHFYEQYF. The variable domain in full, with the rest retrieved from reference TRBV19 and TRBJ2-7, is DGGITQSPKYLFRKEGQNVTLSCEQNLNHDAMYWYRQDPGQGLRLIYYSQIVNDFQKGDIAEGYSVSREKKESFPLTVTSAQKNPTAFYLCASSPGHFYEQYFGPGTRLTVT.

As for this clonotype: It may be a read error: a sequence one base away is much more abundant. The J gene is TRBJ2-5, the V gene TRBV7-2, with D uncertain. V lost 5 bases and J 5 bases, leaving 9 bases between the germline ends. In germline, CDR1 is SGHTA, CDR2 FQGNSA. The CDR3 loop spans 12 amino acids. The CDR3 DNA reads TGTGCCAGCAGCCGCTATGGGGAGACCCAGTACTTC. Encoded protein: CASSRYGETQYF.

Points on this clonotype: A read error may explain this, as a much larger clone is one base away. Given the absence of the conserved phenylalanine or tryptophan at the CDR3 end, a read error is likely. V and J are TRBV29-1 and TRBJ2-3, with no clear D. Per the germline V gene, CDR1 is SQVTM and CDR2 is ANQGSEA. The V end lost 1 base, the J end lost 5 bases, and 7 bases lay between the germline ends. The CDR3 covers 12 residues. As DNA, the CDR3 is TGCAGCGTTGAAGTGGTGGGAGATACGCAGTATCTT. It yields the protein CSVEVVGDTQYL.

This clonotype was found many times. CDR3 DNA sequence: TGTGCCAGCAGCGACAGCTATGGCTACACCTTC. Its protein product is CASSDSYGYTF. This chain connects TRBV12-3 or TRBV12-4 to TRBJ1-2; perhaps TRBD1 as D (5 bases). There are 11 residues in the CDR3. Trimming cost V 6 bases and J 4 bases, with 6 bases left between them.

This clonotype was counted a few times. This chain connects TRBV11-1 to TRBJ1-1; D call uncertain. V lost 5 bases, J lost 6 bases, and 13 bases lay in between. In germline, CDR1 is SGHAT, CDR2 FQDESV (reference sequence). The CDR3 loop spans 13 amino acids. The CDR3 region is CASSPWIGAEAFF. CDR3 in DNA: TGTGCCAGCAGCCCCTGGATTGGGGCTGAAGCTTTCTTT.

This clonotype was counted many times. A junction end diverges from the germline sequence, so it may reflect a read error. V gene TRBV7-7 combines with J gene TRBJ1-1; tentative D call: TRBD1 (6 bases). Germline CDR1 and CDR2: SSHAT and FNYEAQ (reference sequence). This CDR3 spans 13 amino acids. CDR3 region: CASSFGGLSEAFF. The CDR3 nucleotides read TGTGCTAGCAGCTTTGGGGGGCTCAGTGAAGCTTTCTTT.

This clonotype was recorded at least ten times. The chain joins TRBV27 to TRBJ1-4; tentative D call: TRBD1 (5 bases). Germline CDR1 reads MNHEY; CDR2 reads SMNVEV (reference sequence). V dropped 3 bases and J dropped 8 bases, with 19 bases sitting between them. The CDR3 consists of 16 residues. The CDR3 region is CASSFGLGRWGEKLFF. Here the CDR3 DNA reads TGTGCCAGCAGTTTCGGTCTAGGCAGGTGGGGCGAAAAACTGTTTTTT.

This clonotype is deemed medium-sized (0.01 to 0.1%). This chain links TRBV7-2 with TRBJ1-5, with D perhaps matching TRBD1 (6 bases). Looked up from germline, CDR1 is SGHTA and CDR2 is FQGNSA. V dropped 5 bases and J dropped 9 bases, with 14 bases sitting between them. CDR3 length: 13 residues. The CDR3 loop reads CASSLNRESPQHF. The CDR3, as DNA: TGTGCCAGCAGCCTTAACAGGGAATCGCCCCAGCATTTT.

This clonotype has a count of ten or more. V usage is TRBV7-2 and J usage is TRBJ1-1; tentatively, D is TRBD1 (5 bases). The CDR3 extends over 15 amino acids. Trimming removed 2 bases at V and 4 bases at J, with 14 bases between. Germline V gene sequence: CDR1 SGHTA, CDR2 FQGNSA. The CDR3 DNA reads as TGTGCCAGCAGCTTAAGGGACCTGTTGGGCACTGAAGCTTTCTTT. Its translation is CASSLRDLLGTEAFF. The full variable domain, its missing parts supplied by reference TRBV7-2 and TRBJ1-1, is GAGVSQSPSNKVTEKGKDVELRCDPISGHTALYWYRQSLGQGLEFLIYFQGNSAPDKSGLPSDRFSAERTGGSVSTLTIQRTQQEDSAVYLCASSLRDLLGTEAFFGQGTRLTVV.

The sample holds many counts of this clonotype. V is TRBV7-2 and J is TRBJ2-5; D is uncertain. The CDR3 runs to 12 residues. V lost 1 base, J lost 4 bases, and 4 bases lay in between. Per the germline V gene, CDR1 is SGHTA and CDR2 is FQGNSA. The CDR3 DNA is TGTGCCAGCAGCTTAGATATAGAGACCCAGTACTTC. Its translation: CASSLDIETQYF.